The present TCR beta chain was sequenced within a study of blood T cell repertoires in COVID-19. Background on the study: From the United States, Italy and Spain came samples of acute and convalescent COVID-19. Nucleic acid was either cDNA or gDNA, and it came from T cells, B-cell-depleted T cells, or PBMCs.

In the study's own analysis: Reference gene primer amplification yielded estimated nucleated cell counts. Method: immunoSEQ multiplex PCR; TCRdb's copy keeps in-frame clones and lacks some. That table furnishes V, J and clone size, whereas the DNA furnished D and trimming. The sample has just over 350,000 clones, 70% to 90% seen once. This clone has only a few counts. The Seattle patients, enrolled during active infection, were followed longitudinally. Germline CDR1 reads SGHAT; CDR2 reads FQNNGV. The CDR3 contains 18 residues. The V and J ends lost 4 bases and 1 base, in that order; junction bases with no gene match: 13.

This clonotype was sampled from a woman aged 55-70 years with COVID-19, enrolled during active disease. The rearrangement links TRBV11-2 to TRBJ2-7; the match to TRBD1 covers 10 bases. Specimen: peripheral blood. The DNA for the CDR3 is TGTGCCAGCAGCTCCGTCCCGGGACAGGGGCGAGCTTCCTACGAGCAGTACTTC. It encodes CASSSVPGQGRASYEQYF.